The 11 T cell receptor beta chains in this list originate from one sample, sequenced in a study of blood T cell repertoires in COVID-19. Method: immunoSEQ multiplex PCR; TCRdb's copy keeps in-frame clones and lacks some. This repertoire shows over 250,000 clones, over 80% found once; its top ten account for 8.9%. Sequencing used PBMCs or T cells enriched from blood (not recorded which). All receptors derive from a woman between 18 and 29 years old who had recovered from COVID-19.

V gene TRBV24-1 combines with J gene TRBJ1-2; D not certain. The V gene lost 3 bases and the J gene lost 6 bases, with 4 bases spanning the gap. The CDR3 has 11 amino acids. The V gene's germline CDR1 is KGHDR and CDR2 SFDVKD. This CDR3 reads CATSDGNGYTF. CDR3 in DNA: TGTGCCACCAGTGATGGCAATGGCTACACCTTC.

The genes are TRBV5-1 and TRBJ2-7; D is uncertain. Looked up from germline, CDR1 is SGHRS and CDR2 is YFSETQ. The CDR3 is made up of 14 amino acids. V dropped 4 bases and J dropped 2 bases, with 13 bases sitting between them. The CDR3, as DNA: TGCGCCAGCAGCAGAGTGACGGGTACCTACGAGCAGTACTTC. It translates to CASSRVTGTYEQYF.

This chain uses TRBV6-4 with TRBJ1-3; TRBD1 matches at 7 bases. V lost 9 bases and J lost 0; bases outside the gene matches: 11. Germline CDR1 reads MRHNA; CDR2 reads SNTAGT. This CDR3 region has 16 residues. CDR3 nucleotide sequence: TGTGCCAGGCAATTGGGACAGTCAAGCTCTGGAAACACCATATATTTT. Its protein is CARQLGQSSSGNTIYF.

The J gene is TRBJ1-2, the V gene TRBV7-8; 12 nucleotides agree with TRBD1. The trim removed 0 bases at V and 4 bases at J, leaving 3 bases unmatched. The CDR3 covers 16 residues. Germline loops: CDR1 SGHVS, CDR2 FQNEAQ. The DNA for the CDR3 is TGTGCCAGCAGCTTAGCCCAGGGACAGGGGGCCTATGGCTACACCTTC. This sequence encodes CASSLAQGQGAYGYTF.

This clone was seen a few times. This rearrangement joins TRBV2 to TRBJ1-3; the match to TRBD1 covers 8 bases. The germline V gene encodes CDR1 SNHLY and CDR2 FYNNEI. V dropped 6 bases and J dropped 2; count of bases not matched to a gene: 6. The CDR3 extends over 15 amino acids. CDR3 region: CASSPGQGTGNTIYF. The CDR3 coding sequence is TGTGCCAGCAGCCCCGGACAGGGAACTGGAAACACCATATATTTT.

The CDR3 bases are TGTGCCAGCAGCCAAGTTAAATTCGGAGATACGCAGTATTTT. Translating gives CASSQVKFGDTQYF. This sequence joins TRBV4-2 and TRBJ2-3; D call uncertain. CDR1 and CDR2 from the germline V gene are LGHNA and YNFKEQ. This CDR3 has 14 amino acids. Trimming took 1 base from V and 5 from J, leaving 10 bases between them.

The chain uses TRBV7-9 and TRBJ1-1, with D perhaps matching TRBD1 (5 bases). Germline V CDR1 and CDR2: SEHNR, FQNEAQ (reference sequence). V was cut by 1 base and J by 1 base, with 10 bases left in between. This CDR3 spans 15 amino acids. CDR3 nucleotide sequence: TGTGCCAGCAGCTTAGATCGGCAGGGGAACACTGAAGCTTTCTTT. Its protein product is CASSLDRQGNTEAFF. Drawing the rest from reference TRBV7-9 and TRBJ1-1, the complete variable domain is DTGVSQNPRHKITKRGQNVTFRCDPISEHNRLYWYRQTLGQGPEFLTYFQNEAQLEKSRLLSDRFSAERPKGSFSTLEIQRTEQGDSAMYLCASSLDRQGNTEAFFGQGTRLTVV.

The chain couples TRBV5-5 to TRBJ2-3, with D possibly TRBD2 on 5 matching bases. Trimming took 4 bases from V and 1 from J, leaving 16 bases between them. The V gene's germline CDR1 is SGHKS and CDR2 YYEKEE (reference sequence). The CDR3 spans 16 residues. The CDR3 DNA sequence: TGTGCCAGCAGCCGGGATGGTGGACTGGGCACAGATACGCAGTATTTT. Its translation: CASSRDGGLGTDTQYF. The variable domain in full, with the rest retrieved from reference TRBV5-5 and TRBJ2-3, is DAGVTQSPTHLIKTRGQQVTLRCSPISGHKSVSWYQQVLGQGPQFIFQYYEKEERGRGNFPDRFSARQFPNYSSELNVNALLLGDSALYLCASSRDGGLGTDTQYFGPGTRLTVL.

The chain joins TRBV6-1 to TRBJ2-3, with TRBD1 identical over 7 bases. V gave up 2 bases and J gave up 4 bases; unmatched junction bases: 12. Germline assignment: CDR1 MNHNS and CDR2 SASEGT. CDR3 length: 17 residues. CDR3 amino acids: CASSEYPPGGLSDTQYF. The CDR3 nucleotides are TGTGCCAGCAGTGAATACCCGCCAGGGGGTCTCTCAGATACGCAGTATTTT.

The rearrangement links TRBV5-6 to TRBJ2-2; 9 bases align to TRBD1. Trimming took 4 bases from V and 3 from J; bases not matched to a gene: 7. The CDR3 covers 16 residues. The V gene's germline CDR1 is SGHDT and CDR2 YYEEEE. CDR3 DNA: TGTGCCAGCAGCAGGACGGGACAGGGAGACACCGGGGAGCTGTTTTTT. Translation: CASSRTGQGDTGELFF.

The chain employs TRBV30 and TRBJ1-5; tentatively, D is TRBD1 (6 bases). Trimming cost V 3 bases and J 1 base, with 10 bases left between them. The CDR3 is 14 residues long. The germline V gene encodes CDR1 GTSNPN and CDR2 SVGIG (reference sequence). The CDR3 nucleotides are TGTGCCTGGAGCCCAGGGGAGAGCAATCAGCCCCAGCATTTT. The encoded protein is CAWSPGESNQPQHF.